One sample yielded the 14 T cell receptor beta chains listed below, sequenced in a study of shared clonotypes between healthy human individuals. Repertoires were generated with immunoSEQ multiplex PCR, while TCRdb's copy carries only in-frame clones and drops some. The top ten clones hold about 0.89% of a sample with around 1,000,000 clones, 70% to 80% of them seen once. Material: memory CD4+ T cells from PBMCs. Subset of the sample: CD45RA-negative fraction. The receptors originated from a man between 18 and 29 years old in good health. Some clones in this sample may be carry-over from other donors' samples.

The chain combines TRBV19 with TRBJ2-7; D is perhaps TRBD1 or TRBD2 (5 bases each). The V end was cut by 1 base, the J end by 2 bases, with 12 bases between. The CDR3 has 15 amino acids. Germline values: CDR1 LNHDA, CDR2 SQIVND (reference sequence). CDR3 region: CASSIVGTPAYEQYF. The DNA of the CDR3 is TGTGCCAGTAGTATAGTAGGGACGCCAGCCTACGAGCAGTACTTC.

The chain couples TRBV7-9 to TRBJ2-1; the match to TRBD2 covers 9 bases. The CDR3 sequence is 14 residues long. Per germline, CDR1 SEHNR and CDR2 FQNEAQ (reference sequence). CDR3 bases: TGTGCAGTACACGGACTAGCGTCCGAAGGTGAGCAGTTCTTC. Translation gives CAVHGLASEGEQFF. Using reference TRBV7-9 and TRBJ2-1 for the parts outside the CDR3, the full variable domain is DTGVSQNPRHKITKRGQNVTFRCDPISEHNRLYWYRQTLGQGPEFLTYFQNEAQLEKSRLLSDRFSAERPKGSFSTLEIQRTEQGDSAMYLCAVHGLASEGEQFFGPGTRLTVL.

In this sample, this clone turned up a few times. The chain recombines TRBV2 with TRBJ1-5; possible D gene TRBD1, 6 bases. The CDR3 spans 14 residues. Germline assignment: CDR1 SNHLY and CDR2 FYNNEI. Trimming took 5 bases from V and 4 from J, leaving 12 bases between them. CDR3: CASSPTGKNQPQHF. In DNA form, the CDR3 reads TGTGCCAGCAGTCCGACAGGCAAAAATCAGCCCCAGCATTTT.

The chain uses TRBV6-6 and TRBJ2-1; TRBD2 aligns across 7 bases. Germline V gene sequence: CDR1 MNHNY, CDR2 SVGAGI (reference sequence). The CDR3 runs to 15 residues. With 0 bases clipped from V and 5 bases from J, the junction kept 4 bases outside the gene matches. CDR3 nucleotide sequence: TGTGCCAGCAGTTACTCGCGGAGCGGGGACAATGAGCAGTTCTTC. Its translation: CASSYSRSGDNEQFF.

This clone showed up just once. CDR3 loop: CASSPLGQVSTREAFF. For the CDR3, the DNA is TGTGCCAGCAGCCCCCTGGGACAGGTTAGCACCCGAGAAGCTTTCTTT. The rearrangement joins TRBV11-3 to TRBJ1-1, with TRBD1 identical over 8 bases. The V gene's germline CDR1 is SGHNT and CDR2 YENEEA. The CDR3 has 16 residues. The ends lost 5 bases at V and 8 bases at J; junction bases unmatched: 16.

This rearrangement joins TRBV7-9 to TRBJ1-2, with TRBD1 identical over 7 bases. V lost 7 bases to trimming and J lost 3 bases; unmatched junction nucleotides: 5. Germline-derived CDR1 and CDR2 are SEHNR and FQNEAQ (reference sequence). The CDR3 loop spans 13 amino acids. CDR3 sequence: CASTRGQDYGYTF. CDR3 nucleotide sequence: TGTGCCAGCACGAGGGGGCAGGACTATGGCTACACCTTC.

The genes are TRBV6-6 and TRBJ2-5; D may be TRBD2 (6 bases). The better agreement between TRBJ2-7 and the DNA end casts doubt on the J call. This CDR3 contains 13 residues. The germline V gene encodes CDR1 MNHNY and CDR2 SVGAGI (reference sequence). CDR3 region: CASSYGGIYEQYF. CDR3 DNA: TGTGCCAGCAGTTATGGAGGGATTTACGAGCAGTACTTC.

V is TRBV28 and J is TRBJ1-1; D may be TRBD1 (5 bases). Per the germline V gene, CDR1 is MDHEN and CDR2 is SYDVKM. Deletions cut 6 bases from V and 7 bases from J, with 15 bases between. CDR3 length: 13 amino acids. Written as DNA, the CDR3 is TGTGCCAGCAGCCCCCGACAGCTTTATGAAGCTTTCTTT. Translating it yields CASSPRQLYEAFF.

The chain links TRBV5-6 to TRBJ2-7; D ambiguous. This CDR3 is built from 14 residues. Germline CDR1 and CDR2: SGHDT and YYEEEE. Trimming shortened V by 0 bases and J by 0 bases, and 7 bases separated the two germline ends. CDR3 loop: CASSLAGDSYEQYF. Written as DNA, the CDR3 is TGTGCCAGCAGCTTGGCAGGAGACTCCTACGAGCAGTACTTC.

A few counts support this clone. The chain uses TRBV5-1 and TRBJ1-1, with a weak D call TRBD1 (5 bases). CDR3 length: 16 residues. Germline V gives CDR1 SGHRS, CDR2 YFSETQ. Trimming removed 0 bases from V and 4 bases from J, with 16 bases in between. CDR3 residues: CASSLEGQGVGTEAFF. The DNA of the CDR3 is TGCGCCAGCAGCTTGGAGGGCCAGGGAGTCGGCACTGAAGCTTTCTTT.

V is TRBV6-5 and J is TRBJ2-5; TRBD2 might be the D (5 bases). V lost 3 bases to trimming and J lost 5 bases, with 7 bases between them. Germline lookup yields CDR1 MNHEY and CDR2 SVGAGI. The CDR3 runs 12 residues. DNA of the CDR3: TGTGCCAGCAGTTATACGGGGGAGACCCAGTACTTC. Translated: CASSYTGETQYF.

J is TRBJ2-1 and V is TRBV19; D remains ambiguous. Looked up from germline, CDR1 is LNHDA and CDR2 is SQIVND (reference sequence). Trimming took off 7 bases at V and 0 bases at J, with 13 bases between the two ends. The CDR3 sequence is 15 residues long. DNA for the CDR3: TGTGCCAGTACCCGAATCTTTAGCTCCTACAATGAGCAGTTCTTC. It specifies CASTRIFSSYNEQFF.

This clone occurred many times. CDR3 nucleotide sequence: TGTGCCAGCAGCTTAGTAATCAACACTGAAGCTTTCTTT. Residues: CASSLVINTEAFF. This chain links TRBV7-9 with TRBJ1-1; D gene ambiguous. The CDR3 is made up of 13 amino acids. V lost 1 base and J 2 bases, leaving 5 bases between the germline ends. CDR1 and CDR2 (germline): SEHNR, FQNEAQ (reference sequence). Full variable domain (missing parts from reference TRBV7-9 and TRBJ1-1): DTGVSQNPRHKITKRGQNVTFRCDPISEHNRLYWYRQTLGQGPEFLTYFQNEAQLEKSRLLSDRFSAERPKGSFSTLEIQRTEQGDSAMYLCASSLVINTEAFFGQGTRLTVV.

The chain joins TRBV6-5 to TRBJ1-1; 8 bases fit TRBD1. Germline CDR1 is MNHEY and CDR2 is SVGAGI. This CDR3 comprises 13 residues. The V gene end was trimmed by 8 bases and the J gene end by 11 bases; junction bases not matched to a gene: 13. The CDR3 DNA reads TGTGCCAGCTTCTGGCGGGACAGGAGGAGGGCTTTCTTT. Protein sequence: CASFWRDRRRAFF.